This T cell receptor beta chain was recorded in a study of T-cell reconstitution after alpha-beta-depleted transplantation in children. Researchers prepared the TCRbeta library using unique molecular identifiers, the study reports. TCRdb fed the PCR reads into MiXCR, producing one record per CDR3 protein. The sample consists of 450,000 to 700,000 distinct CDR3 sequences, roughly a quarter of them appearing once. The CDR3 is 19 amino acids. V shed 4 bases, J shed 0 bases, and the junction held 11 bases outside the gene matches. Germline values: CDR1 SGHRS, CDR2 YFSETQ. This chain links TRBV5-1 with TRBJ2-1; the match to TRBD2 covers 12 bases. The sequence was collected from a boy less than two years old with Wiskott-Aldrich syndrome, due to receive a stem cell transplant. The specimen was PBMCs, collected before TCRalphabeta/CD19-depleted stem cell transplant. The CDR3 DNA reads as TGCGCCAGCAGCCGAGGACTAGCGGGATTCATAAGCTCCTACAATGAGCAGTTCTTC. This codes for CASSRGLAGFISSYNEQFF.